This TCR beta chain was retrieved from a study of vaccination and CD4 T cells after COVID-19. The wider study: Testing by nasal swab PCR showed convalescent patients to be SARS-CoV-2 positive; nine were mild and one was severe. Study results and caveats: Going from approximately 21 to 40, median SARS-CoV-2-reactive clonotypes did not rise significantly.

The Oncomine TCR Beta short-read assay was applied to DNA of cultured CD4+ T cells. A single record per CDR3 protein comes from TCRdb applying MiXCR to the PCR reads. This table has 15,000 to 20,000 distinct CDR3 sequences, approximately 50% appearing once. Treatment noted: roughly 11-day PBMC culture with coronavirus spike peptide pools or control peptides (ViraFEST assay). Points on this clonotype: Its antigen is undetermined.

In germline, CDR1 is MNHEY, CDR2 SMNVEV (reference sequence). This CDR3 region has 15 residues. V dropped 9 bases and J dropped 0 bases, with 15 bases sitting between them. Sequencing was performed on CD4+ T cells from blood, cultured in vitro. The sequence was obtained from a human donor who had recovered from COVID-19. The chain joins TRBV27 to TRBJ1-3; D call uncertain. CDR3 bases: TGTGCCAGGGTGTCTTGGGCAGGCTCTGGAAACACCATATATTTT. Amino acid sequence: CARVSWAGSGNTIYF.